The 27 T cell receptor beta chains reported below all come from one sample, sequenced in a study of cytomegalovirus exposure and HLA in healthy donors. Primers included in the PCR were 60 Vbeta and 13 Jbeta primers. The data were produced by immunoSEQ multiplex PCR, yet TCRdb's version contains in-frame clones alone and is incomplete. The repertoire includes 170,000 or so clones, approximately 78% of them detected once, and less than 15% sits in the top ten. Sequencing was performed on PBMCs. These receptors all stem from a woman aged 50 to 60 in good health and CMV-seropositive.

J is TRBJ1-5 and V is TRBV18; 11 bases fit TRBD1. The junction had 5 bases not matched to a gene; V was cut back by 4 bases and J by 6 bases. The CDR3 loop spans 15 amino acids. From germline, CDR1 is KGHSH and CDR2 LQKENI. CDR3 bases: TGTGCCAGCTCACTAGGGACAGGGGGTTTTCAGCCCCAGCATTTT. Protein: CASSLGTGGFQPQHF.

V usage is TRBV7-2 and J usage is TRBJ1-2; D is possibly TRBD1 (6 bases). Germline V CDR1 and CDR2: SGHTA, FQGNSA. V lost 1 base and J 4 bases, leaving 13 bases between the germline ends. CDR3 size: 15 residues. CDR3 in DNA: TGTGCCAGCAGCTTAGTCCTCAGGGGTCCCTATGGCTACACCTTC. It encodes CASSLVLRGPYGYTF.

V gene TRBV27 combines with J gene TRBJ2-5; 7 bases are shared with TRBD2. Germline CDR1 MNHEY, CDR2 SMNVEV (reference sequence). There are 14 residues in the CDR3. V lost 6 bases to trimming and J lost 4 bases; unmatched junction nucleotides: 8. The CDR3, as DNA: TGTGCCAGCAGCCATAACCCGGGGGGAGAGACCCAGTACTTC. It specifies CASSHNPGGETQYF.

The V call is TRBV7-9, the J call TRBJ2-7; 8 nucleotides line up with TRBD1. This CDR3 is 13 amino acids long. V lost 4 bases to trimming and J lost 7 bases; unmatched junction nucleotides: 6. The germline V gene encodes CDR1 SEHNR and CDR2 FQNEAQ (reference sequence). The CDR3 sequence: CASSSAGGGEQYF. The CDR3 DNA sequence: TGTGCCAGCAGCTCCGCAGGGGGCGGGGAGCAGTACTTC.

The chain combines TRBV19 with TRBJ1-2; 8 nucleotides match TRBD1. Looked up from germline, CDR1 is LNHDA and CDR2 is SQIVND (reference sequence). The CDR3 contains 16 residues. V was clipped by 3 bases and J by 8 bases; unmatched bases: 14. CDR3 nucleotide sequence: TGTGCCAGTAGTATTTCCGCAGGGGGCGCGAGACGGGGCTACACCTTC. Its protein product is CASSISAGGARRGYTF.

The chain joins TRBV7-8 to TRBJ1-1, with a possible D match to TRBD1 (5 bases). Deletions cut 0 bases from V and 1 base from J, with 6 bases between. This CDR3 comprises 14 residues. Germline CDR1 reads SGHVS; CDR2 reads FQNEAQ. The CDR3 DNA follows: TGTGCCAGCAGCTTAGCCGGGGGGAACACTGAAGCTTTCTTT. Its protein product is CASSLAGGNTEAFF.

This chain connects TRBV4-1 to TRBJ1-5; 10 nucleotides match TRBD1. The length of the CDR3 is 19 residues. J was trimmed by 0 bases and V by 1 base; bases with no gene match: 9. Germline V CDR1 and CDR2: MGHRA, YSYEKL. CDR3 loop: CASSQGVTGGSYSNQPQHF. CDR3 DNA: TGCGCCAGCAGCCAAGGGGTGACAGGGGGCTCTTATAGCAATCAGCCCCAGCATTTT.

This chain uses TRBV19 with TRBJ2-7, with a possible D match to TRBD2 (6 bases). This CDR3 contains 12 residues. The germline gives CDR1 LNHDA, CDR2 SQIVND (reference sequence). Trimming cost V 4 bases and J 4 bases, with 8 bases left between them. The CDR3 loop is CASSTGTYEQYF. The CDR3 DNA follows: TGTGCCAGTAGTACTGGGACTTACGAGCAGTACTTC.

The V call is TRBV19, the J call TRBJ1-2; 8 bases are a match to TRBD1. The trim removed 0 bases at V and 6 bases at J, leaving 3 bases unmatched. The CDR3 totals 14 residues. CDR1 and CDR2 (germline): LNHDA, SQIVND (reference sequence). CDR3 amino acids: CASSIDRGLNGYTF. DNA for the CDR3: TGTGCCAGTAGTATAGACAGGGGGCTAAATGGCTACACCTTC.

The V and J genes are TRBV10-1 and TRBJ2-7; 8 bases agree with TRBD1. After removal of 10 bases from V and 2 bases from J, the junction contained 10 bases not matched to a gene. Germline V gene data show CDR1 as WNHNN and CDR2 as SYGVQD (reference sequence). The CDR3 spans 14 residues. The CDR3 nucleotides are TGCGCCACCTCTCCGGGACAGGCTCCCTACGAGCAGTACTTC. It codes for CATSPGQAPYEQYF.

The genes are TRBV15 and TRBJ1-2, with 7 bases lining up with TRBD1. Germline values: CDR1 LNHNV, CDR2 YYDKDF (reference sequence). The CDR3 extends over 13 amino acids. Unmatched junction bases numbered 6, after V lost 1 base and J lost 10 bases. CDR3 sequence (DNA): TGTGCCACCAGCAGAGGTAACAGGGGAGCCTACACCTTC. It translates to CATSRGNRGAYTF. The full variable domain, with the rest looked up from reference TRBV15 and TRBJ1-2, is DAMVIQNPRYQVTQFGKPVTLSCSQTLNHNVMYWYQQKSSQAPKLLFHYYDKDFNNEADTPDNFQSRRPNTSFCFLDIRSPGLGDTAMYLCATSRGNRGAYTFGSGTRLTVV.

J is TRBJ2-2 and V is TRBV5-1; D is perhaps TRBD1 (5 bases). Trimming shortened V by 3 bases and J by 6 bases, and 9 bases separated the two germline ends. The CDR3 has 13 residues. Germline values: CDR1 SGHRS, CDR2 YFSETQ. This CDR3 is CASSSTESGELFF. CDR3 DNA sequence: TGCGCCAGCAGCTCGACAGAATCCGGGGAGCTGTTTTTT.

This clone came up a few times. The V call is TRBV7-9, the J call TRBJ1-4, with 8 bases fitting TRBD1. J gave up 0 bases and V 4 bases, and 10 bases lay outside the gene matches. Germline V gene sequence: CDR1 SEHNR, CDR2 FQNEAQ (reference sequence). CDR3 size: 18 residues. The CDR3 region has the DNA TGTGCCAGCAGCTACCCAGGGGGCACCCTCCCAACTAATGAAAAACTGTTTTTT. Translated, it gives CASSYPGGTLPTNEKLFF.

Only one count was recorded for this clone. The chain carries TRBV9 and TRBJ1-1, with D maybe TRBD1 (6 bases). The CDR3 runs 14 residues. The germline V gene encodes CDR1 SGDLS and CDR2 YYNGEE. V gave up 4 bases and J gave up 4 bases, with 14 bases separating them. The CDR3 sequence is CASSPDRLPTEAFF. The CDR3 DNA reads as TGTGCCAGCAGCCCCGACAGGTTACCCACTGAAGCTTTCTTT.

The chain employs TRBV9 and TRBJ2-1, with 7 bases fitting TRBD2. CDR1 and CDR2 from the germline V gene are SGDLS and YYNGEE. Germline trimming cut 4 bases from V and 0 bases from J; bases unmatched to any gene: 16. The CDR3 runs 19 residues. The CDR3 spells CASSSSGSGDGSSYNEQFF. The CDR3 bases are TGTGCCAGCAGCTCAAGTGGAAGCGGGGATGGGAGCTCCTACAATGAGCAGTTCTTC.

The chain has TRBV4-2 and TRBJ2-5, with TRBD1 identical over 7 bases. The CDR3 is 13 residues long. From germline, CDR1 is LGHNA and CDR2 YNFKEQ. V trimming: 1 base; J trimming: 4 bases; junction bases outside the gene matches: 0. This CDR3 reads CASSQGQGETQYF. In nucleotides, the CDR3 is TGTGCCAGCAGCCAAGGACAGGGAGAGACCCAGTACTTC.

The J gene is TRBJ2-3, the V gene TRBV5-1, with 7 nucleotides matching TRBD2. V was clipped by 0 bases and J by 0 bases; unmatched bases: 4. The CDR3 sequence is 16 residues long. The V gene's germline CDR1 is SGHRS and CDR2 YFSETQ. The CDR3 nucleotides read TGCGCCAGCAGCTTGGCCCTAGCGGCTAGCACAGATACGCAGTATTTT. It specifies CASSLALAASTDTQYF.

There are a few counts of this clone. The rearrangement joins TRBV19 to TRBJ2-7, with D possibly TRBD2 on 6 matching bases. Germline V gene sequence: CDR1 LNHDA, CDR2 SQIVND (reference sequence). V was trimmed by 4 bases and J by 1 base, leaving 8 bases between them. The CDR3 consists of 13 residues. CDR3 DNA: TGTGCCAGTAGTAAGGAGGGATCCTACGAGCAGTACTTC. Encoded protein: CASSKEGSYEQYF. Full variable domain (rest looked up from reference TRBV19 and TRBJ2-7): DGGITQSPKYLFRKEGQNVTLSCEQNLNHDAMYWYRQDPGQGLRLIYYSQIVNDFQKGDIAEGYSVSREKKESFPLTVTSAQKNPTAFYLCASSKEGSYEQYFGPGTRLTVT.

This clone appeared a few times. This chain uses TRBV12-5 with TRBJ2-2; TRBD1 matches 7 bases. Trimming cost V 5 bases and J 3 bases; bases outside gene matches: 9. CDR3 length equals 16 residues. CDR1 and CDR2 (germline): LGHNT, FRNRAP. CDR3 in amino acids: CASGTDRVWYTGELFF. The CDR3 DNA reads as TGTGCTAGTGGTACAGACAGGGTGTGGTACACCGGGGAGCTGTTTTTT.

The chain employs TRBV30 and TRBJ1-1, with a weak D call TRBD1 (6 bases). V lost 0 bases to trimming and J lost 1 base, with 15 bases between them. The CDR3 has 16 residues. Germline V gene sequence: CDR1 GTSNPN, CDR2 SVGIG (reference sequence). The CDR3 DNA follows: TGTGCCTGGAGTGTAATCAGGGGTTGGCGGAACACTGAAGCTTTCTTT. The encoded protein is CAWSVIRGWRNTEAFF.

The chain employs TRBV6-6 and TRBJ2-2; D unclear. Deletions cut 1 base from V and 1 base from J, with 7 bases between. Germline V gene sequence: CDR1 MNHNY, CDR2 SVGAGI (reference sequence). The CDR3 contains 15 residues. The CDR3 reads CASSYWPGNTGELFF. In nucleotides, the CDR3 is TGTGCCAGCAGTTACTGGCCAGGGAACACCGGGGAGCTGTTTTTT.

This clone was recorded a few times. CDR3 DNA sequence: TGCGCCAGCAGCTCGCCGACACAGGGGATCGGCGAGCAGTACTTC. As protein: CASSSPTQGIGEQYF. This rearrangement joins TRBV5-1 to TRBJ2-7; 7 bases line up with TRBD1. The V gene end was trimmed by 3 bases and the J gene end by 6 bases; junction bases not matched to a gene: 12. The CDR3 has 15 residues. The germline gives CDR1 SGHRS, CDR2 YFSETQ.

The genes are TRBV27 and TRBJ2-5, with D possibly TRBD2 on 6 matching bases. The CDR3 runs 15 residues. The ends were cut back, 6 bases at V and 5 bases at J, with 19 bases in the middle. CDR1 and CDR2 (germline): MNHEY, SMNVEV (reference sequence). CDR3 loop: CASSLSPRGFETQYF. The CDR3 coding sequence is TGTGCCAGCAGCCTATCTCCTCGGGGGTTCGAGACCCAGTACTTC.

In its sample, this clone was seen once. CDR3 residues: CASSFQGRSPLHF. In DNA form, the CDR3 reads TGTGCCAGCAGCTTTCAGGGGCGTTCACCCCTCCACTTT. The rearrangement links TRBV9 to TRBJ1-6; D may be TRBD1 (6 bases). The CDR3 totals 13 residues. Trimming removed 4 bases at V and 9 bases at J, with 11 bases between. Germline lookup yields CDR1 SGDLS and CDR2 YYNGEE.

The CDR3 reads CASSGQGRAEAFF. For the CDR3, the DNA is TGTGCCAGCAGTGGACAGGGTAGGGCTGAAGCTTTCTTT. The chain carries TRBV2 and TRBJ1-1; 7 bases match TRBD1. Germline V CDR1 and CDR2: SNHLY, FYNNEI. The CDR3 contains 13 residues. J was trimmed by 6 bases and V by 4 bases; bases with no gene match: 5.

This clone was seen a few times. The chain is built from TRBV6-6 and TRBJ2-5; possible D gene TRBD1, 6 bases. V lost 7 bases and J lost 5, with 11 bases in between. This CDR3 comprises 12 residues. Germline CDR1 is MNHNY and CDR2 is SVGAGI (reference sequence). The CDR3 nucleotides read TGTGCCAGCAAAGCAGGGGAGGAGACCCAGTACTTC. Translating it yields CASKAGEETQYF.

The chain uses TRBV18 and TRBJ2-1; D is perhaps TRBD2 (6 bases). With 3 bases removed from V and 7 bases from J, the gap between germline ends came to 22 bases. The CDR3 extends over 17 amino acids. The germline gives CDR1 KGHSH, CDR2 LQKENI. The CDR3 is CASSPQGVRDSRNEQFF. In nucleotides, the CDR3 is TGTGCCAGCTCACCTCAGGGTGTCAGGGACTCTAGGAATGAGCAGTTCTTC.